Sequencing of this T cell receptor (beta chain) was carried out in a study of patients and donors after allogeneic stem cell transplantation. This clonotype was recorded many times. TCRdb redid the calling of the RT-PCR reads with MiXCR, one entry per CDR3 protein. The table shows 70,000 to 75,000 distinct CDR3 sequences, with about 25% occurring only once. V was cut by 5 bases and J by 8 bases, with 21 bases left in between. The germline V gene encodes CDR1 DFQATT and CDR2 SNEGSKA (reference sequence). The CDR3 totals 14 residues. Sequencing was performed on blood, either unsorted or a sorted T cell fraction (not recorded which). This receptor was identified in a human donor who was either an allogeneic HSCT recipient or a stem cell or donor lymphocyte infusion donor (not recorded which). It is not recorded whose cells these are; they may come from a transplant donor. The genes are TRBV20-1 and TRBJ1-2, with D possibly being TRBD1 (6 bases). The CDR3 loop reads CSAPHFFGGEGYTF. As DNA, the CDR3 is TGCAGTGCTCCCCATTTCTTTGGGGGCGAAGGCTACACCTTC.